This T cell receptor (beta chain) comes out of a study of T-cell memory formation after mild COVID-19. The overall study: TCR clusters mostly belonged to single donors. Notes on the study in general: CD4/CD8 balance held among clones contracting day 15 to 85, and later expanders leaned CD4+. For contracting clones, CD4+ ones sat mainly in CM and EM, CD8+ in EMRA.

The 5'RACE method, run with constant-segment primers, produced TCR alpha and TCR beta cDNA libraries (carrying sample barcodes and UMIs). In TCRdb, the 5' RACE reads were re-called with MiXCR into one record per CDR3 protein. The repertoire holds tens of thousands of distinct CDR3 sequences, with 11% as singletons. This clonotype was counted at least ten times. Its cognate antigen is unknown. This CDR3 is 13 amino acids long. Between the trimmed V and J ends, which lost 6 bases and 9 bases, there was a span of 15 bases. Material for sequencing was PBMCs or a T cell subset sorted from them (not recorded which). The genes are TRBV12-3 or TRBV12-4 and TRBJ2-4; TRBD1 is a possible D gene (6 bases). The receptor was derived from a man aged 18 to 35 who had mild COVID-19 (a few samples of this study predate the infection). Cell type and time point are not known. CDR3 in DNA: TGTGCCAGCAGGTGGATAGGGACAAGCATTCAGTACTTC. Its protein product is CASRWIGTSIQYF.